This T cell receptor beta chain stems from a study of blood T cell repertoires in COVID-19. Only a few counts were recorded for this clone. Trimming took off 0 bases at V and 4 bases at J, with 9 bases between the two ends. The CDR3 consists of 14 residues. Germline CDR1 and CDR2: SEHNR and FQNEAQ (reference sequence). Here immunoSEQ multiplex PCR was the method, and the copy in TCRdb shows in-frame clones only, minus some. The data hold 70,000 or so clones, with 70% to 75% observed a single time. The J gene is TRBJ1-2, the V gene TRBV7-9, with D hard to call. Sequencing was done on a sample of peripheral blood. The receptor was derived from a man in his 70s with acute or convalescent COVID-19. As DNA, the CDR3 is TGTGCCAGCAGCTTAGCGAGGAGCGTCTATGGCTACACCTTC. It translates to CASSLARSVYGYTF.